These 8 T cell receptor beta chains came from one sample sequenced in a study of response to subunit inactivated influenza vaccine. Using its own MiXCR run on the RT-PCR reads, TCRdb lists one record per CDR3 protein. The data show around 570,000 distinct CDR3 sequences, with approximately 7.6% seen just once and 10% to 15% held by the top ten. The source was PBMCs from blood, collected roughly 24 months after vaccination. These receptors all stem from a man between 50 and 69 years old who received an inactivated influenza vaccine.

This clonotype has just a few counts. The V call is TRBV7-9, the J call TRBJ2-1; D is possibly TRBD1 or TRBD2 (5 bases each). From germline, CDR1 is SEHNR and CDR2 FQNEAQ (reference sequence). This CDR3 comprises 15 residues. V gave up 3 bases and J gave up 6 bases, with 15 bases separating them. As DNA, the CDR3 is TGTGCCAGCAGCTTTGGGGGTATCCGGGCCAATGAGCAGTTCTTC. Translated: CASSFGGIRANEQFF.

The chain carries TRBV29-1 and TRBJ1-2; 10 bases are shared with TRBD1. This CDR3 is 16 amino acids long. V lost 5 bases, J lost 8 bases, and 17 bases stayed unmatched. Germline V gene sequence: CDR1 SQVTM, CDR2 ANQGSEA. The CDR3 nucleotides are TGCAGCGTTTTAGTCGATTTTACCGGGACAGGGGTCGGCTACACCTTC. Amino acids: CSVLVDFTGTGVGYTF.

The CDR3 here is CSVTWGLGYEQFF. In DNA, the CDR3 is TGCAGCGTGACTTGGGGACTAGGATACGAGCAGTTCTTC. V and J are TRBV29-1 and TRBJ2-1; 8 nucleotides match TRBD2. The germline V gene encodes CDR1 SQVTM and CDR2 ANQGSEA. With 6 bases clipped from V and 10 bases from J, the junction kept 11 bases outside the gene matches. The CDR3 sequence is 13 residues long.

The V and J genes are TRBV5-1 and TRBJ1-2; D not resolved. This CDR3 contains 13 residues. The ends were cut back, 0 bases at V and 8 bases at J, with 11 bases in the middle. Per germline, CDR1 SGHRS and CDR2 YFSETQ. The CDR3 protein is CASSLEAGAGYTF. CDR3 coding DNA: TGCGCCAGCAGCTTGGAGGCAGGTGCGGGCTACACCTTC.

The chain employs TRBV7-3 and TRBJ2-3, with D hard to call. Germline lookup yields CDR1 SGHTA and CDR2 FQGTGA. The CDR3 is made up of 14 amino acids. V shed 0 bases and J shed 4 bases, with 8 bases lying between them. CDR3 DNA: TGTGCCAGCAGCTTAACTAGCTTATCAGATACGCAGTATTTT. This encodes CASSLTSLSDTQYF. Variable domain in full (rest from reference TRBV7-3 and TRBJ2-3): GAGVSQTPSNKVTEKGKYVELRCDPISGHTALYWYRQSLGQGPEFLIYFQGTGAADDSGLPNDRFFAVRPEGSVSTLKIQRTERGDSAVYLCASSLTSLSDTQYFGPGTRLTVL.

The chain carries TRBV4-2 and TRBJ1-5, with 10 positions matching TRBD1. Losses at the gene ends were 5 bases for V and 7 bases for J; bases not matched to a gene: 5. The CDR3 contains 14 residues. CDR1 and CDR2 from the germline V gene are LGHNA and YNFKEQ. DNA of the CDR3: TGTGCCAGCAGCGGAGGACAGGGGGACCAGCCCCAGCATTTT. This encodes CASSGGQGDQPQHF.

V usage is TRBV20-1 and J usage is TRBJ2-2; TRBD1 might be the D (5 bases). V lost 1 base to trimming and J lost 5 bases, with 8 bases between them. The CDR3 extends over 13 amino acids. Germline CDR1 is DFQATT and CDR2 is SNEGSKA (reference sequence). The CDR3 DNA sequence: TGCAGTGCTAGAGTTCAGGGAACCGGGGAGCTGTTTTTT. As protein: CSARVQGTGELFF.

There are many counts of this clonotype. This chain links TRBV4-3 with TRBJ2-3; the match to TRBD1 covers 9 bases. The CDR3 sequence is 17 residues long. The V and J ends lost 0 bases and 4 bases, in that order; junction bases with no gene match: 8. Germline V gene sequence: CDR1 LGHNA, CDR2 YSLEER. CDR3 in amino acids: CASSQEEGTGIPDTQYF. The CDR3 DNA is TGCGCCAGCAGCCAAGAAGAAGGGACAGGGATCCCAGATACGCAGTATTTT.